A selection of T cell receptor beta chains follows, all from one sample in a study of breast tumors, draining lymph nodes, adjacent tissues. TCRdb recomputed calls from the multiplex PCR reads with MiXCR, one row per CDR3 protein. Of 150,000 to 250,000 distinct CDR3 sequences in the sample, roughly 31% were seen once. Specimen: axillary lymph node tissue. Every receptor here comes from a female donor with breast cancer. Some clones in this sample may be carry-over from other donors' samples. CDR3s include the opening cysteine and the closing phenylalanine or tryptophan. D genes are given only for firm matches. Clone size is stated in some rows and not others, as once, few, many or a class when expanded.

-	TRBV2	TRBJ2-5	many	TGTGCCAGCAGGATCATCGGAGAGACCCAGTACTTC	CASRIIGETQYF
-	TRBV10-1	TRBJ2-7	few	TGCGCCAGCAGTGAGTCGAGCGGACGGTTGTACTTC	CASSESSGRLYF
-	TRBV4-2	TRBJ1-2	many	TGTGCCAGCAGCCAAGGGGGACAAAGCTATGGCTACACCTTC	CASSQGGQSYGYTF
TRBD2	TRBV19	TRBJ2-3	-	TGTGCCAGTAGTATTCGCCAGGAGACTAGCATTCGGGCGGATACGCAGTATTTC	CASSIRQETSIRADTQYF
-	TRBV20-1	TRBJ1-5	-	TGCAGTGCTAGTCGGGGGCTTCCTAATCAGCTCCAGCATTTT	CSASRGLPNQLQHF
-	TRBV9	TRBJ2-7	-	TGTGCCAGCATCGTAGATGGGACGGCAAACTACGAGCAGTACTTC	CASIVDGTANYEQYF
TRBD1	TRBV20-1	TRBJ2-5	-	TGCAGTGCTGGGACAGGGAAAGAGACCCAGTACTTC	CSAGTGKETQYF
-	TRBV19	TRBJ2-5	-	TGTGCCAGTAGTACCCGACAAGAGACCCAGTACTTC	CASSTRQETQYF
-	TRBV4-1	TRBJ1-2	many	TGCGCCAGCAACCCCTACCTTTTGGGCTATGGCTACACCTTC	CASNPYLLGYGYTF
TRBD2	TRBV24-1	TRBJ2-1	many	TGTGCCACCAGTGATTTCGTGGGGGGGTCCTACAATGAGCAGTTCTTC	CATSDFVGGSYNEQFF
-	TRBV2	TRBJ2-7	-	TGTGCCAGCAGTGATGGGACGGAGCCCTACGAGCAGTACTTC	CASSDGTEPYEQYF
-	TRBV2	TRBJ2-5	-	TGTGCCAGCAGTGAATATGTAGGGGAGATCCAAGAGACCCAGTACTTC	CASSEYVGEIQETQYF
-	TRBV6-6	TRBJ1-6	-	TGTGCCAGCAGTCACCCCGGGACACAGAGTTTTAATTCACCCCTCCACTTT	CASSHPGTQSFNSPLHF
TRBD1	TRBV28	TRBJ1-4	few	TGTGCCAGTAAGGCCGGGACAGGGGTCGAAAAACTGTTTTTT	CASKAGTGVEKLFF
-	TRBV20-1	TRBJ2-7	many	TGCAGTTCATCCGGACGGGCCTACGAGCAGTACTTC	CSSSGRAYEQYF
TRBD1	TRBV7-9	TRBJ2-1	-	TGTGCCAGCAGTCCCCCCCGTGGGACAGGGGTCGGTGAGCAGTTCTTC	CASSPPRGTGVGEQFF
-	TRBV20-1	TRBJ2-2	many	TGCAGTGCTAGAGGGTCGAACACCGGGGAGCTGTTTTTT	CSARGSNTGELFF
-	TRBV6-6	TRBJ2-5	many	TGTGCCAGCAGCCACGGGAACCAAGAGACCCAGTACTTC	CASSHGNQETQYF
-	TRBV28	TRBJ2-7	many	TGTGCCAGCAACTCTAGGTGGGCCTCCTACGAGCAGTACTTC	CASNSRWASYEQYF
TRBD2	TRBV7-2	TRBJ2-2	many	TGTGCCAGCAGGACTCCCCGGACTAGGCGGGCCGGGGAGCTGTTTTTT	CASRTPRTRRAGELFF
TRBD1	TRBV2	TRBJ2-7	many	TGTGCCAGCAGCGCGGACAGGGGCGAGCAGTACTTC	CASSADRGEQYF
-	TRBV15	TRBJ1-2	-	TGTGCCACCAGCAGCGGGACTCAAATCGGGGGCTACACCTTC	CATSSGTQIGGYTF
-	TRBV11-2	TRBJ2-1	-	TGTGCCAGCAGCTTAGTGCGGGGTATGCCCTACAATGAGCAGTTCTTC	CASSLVRGMPYNEQFF
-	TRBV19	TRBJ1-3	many	TGTGCCAGCCACCGGGACTTTTACTACTCTGGAAACACCATATATTTT	CASHRDFYYSGNTIYF
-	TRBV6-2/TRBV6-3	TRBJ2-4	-	TGTGCCAGCAGCAAGGGGGGACTGGTAAACATTCAGTACTTC	CASSKGGLVNIQYF
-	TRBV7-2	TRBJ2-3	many	TGTGCCAGCAGCTTTCAGTCTGGTGATACGCAGTATTTT	CASSFQSGDTQYF
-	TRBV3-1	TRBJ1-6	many	TGTGCCAGCAGCCAAGAAGGGAATTCACCCCTCCACTTT	CASSQEGNSPLHF
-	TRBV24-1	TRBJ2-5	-	TGTGCTCCGACAGTGTCAGAGACCCAGTACTTC	CAPTVSETQYF
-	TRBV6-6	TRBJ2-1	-	TGTGCCAGCAGCCATACATCTGACAATGAGCAGCTCTTC	CASSHTSDNEQLF
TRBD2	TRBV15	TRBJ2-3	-	TGTGCCACCAGCTCCCGGGCGCGGGACTACAATGAGCAGTATTTT	CATSSRARDYNEQYF
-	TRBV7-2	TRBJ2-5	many	TGTGCCAGCAGGGGGATACCAGCTTCGGAGACCCAGTACTTC	CASRGIPASETQYF
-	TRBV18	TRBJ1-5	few	TGTGCCAGCTCACCGGGGCCCCACAATCAGCCCCAGCATTTT	CASSPGPHNQPQHF
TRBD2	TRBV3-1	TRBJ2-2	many	TGTGCCAGCAGCCTACTAGCGGGGGAGCTGTTTTTT	CASSLLAGELFF
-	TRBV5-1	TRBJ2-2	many	TGCGCCAGCAGCTTGGCGGGGTACAGCCTCACCGGGGAGCTGTTTTTT	CASSLAGYSLTGELFF
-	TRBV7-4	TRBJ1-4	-	TGTGCCAGCAGCTTAGAGCGGGAAGATGAAAAACTGTTTTTT	CASSLEREDEKLFF
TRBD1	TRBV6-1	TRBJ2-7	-	TGTGCCAGCAGGCCACCAGGGGGCCCCTACTACGAGCAGTACTTC	CASRPPGGPYYEQYF